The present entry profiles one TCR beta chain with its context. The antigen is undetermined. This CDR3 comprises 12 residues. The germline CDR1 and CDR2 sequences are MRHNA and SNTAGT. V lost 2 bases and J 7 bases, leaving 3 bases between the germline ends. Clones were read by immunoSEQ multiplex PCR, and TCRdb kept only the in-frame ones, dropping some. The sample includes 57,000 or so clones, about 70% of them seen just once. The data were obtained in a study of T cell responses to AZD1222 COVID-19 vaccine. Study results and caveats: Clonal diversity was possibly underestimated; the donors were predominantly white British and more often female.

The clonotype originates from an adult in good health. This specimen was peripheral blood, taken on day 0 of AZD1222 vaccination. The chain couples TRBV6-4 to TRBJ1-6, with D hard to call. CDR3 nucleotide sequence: TGTGCCAGCAGTGACGGAAATTCACCCCTCCACTTT. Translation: CASSDGNSPLHF.